A single sample gave rise to the 26 T cell receptor beta chains below, sequenced in a study of beta chain features in type 1 diabetes. The authors reverse transcribed all of the isolated RNA, so sequencing captured expressed TCRB transcripts. The table came from immunoSEQ multiplex PCR; TCRdb's copy has only in-frame clones and leaves some out. Of about 160,000 clones in the sample, roughly 8% were seen once. General study results and limits: There was a moderate but significant shortening of TCRB CDR3s in all four CD4+ subsets of Type 1 diabetes patients.

No cognate antigen is known for these TCRs. Source material: central memory CD4+ T cells from blood. The receptors derive from a woman in her thirties or forties with type 1 diabetes.

V and J are TRBV1 and TRBJ1-5. TRBV1 is flagged as a pseudogene. CDR3 length: 8 amino acids. The CDR3 loop is CTNLTGNF. CDR3 coding DNA: TGCACCAACCTCACGGGTAATTTT.

The rearrangement links TRBV5-1 to TRBJ2-1, with D possibly TRBD1 on 5 matching bases. This CDR3 region has 15 residues. Trimming took off 0 bases at V and 5 bases at J, with 12 bases between the two ends. Germline-derived CDR1 and CDR2 are SGHRS and YFSETQ. Here the CDR3 reads CASSLGGGSDNEQFF. CDR3 coding DNA: TGCGCCAGCAGCTTGGGGGGCGGATCGGACAATGAGCAGTTCTTC. The whole variable domain, filled in from reference TRBV5-1 and TRBJ2-1, reads KAGVTQTPRYLIKTRGQQVTLSCSPISGHRSVSWYQQTPGQGLQFLFEYFSETQRNKGNFPGRFSGRQFSNSRSEMNVSTLELGDSALYLCASSLGGGSDNEQFFGPGTRLTVL.

The CDR3 sequence is CASSEYGGSADEQFF. The CDR3 coding sequence is TGCGCCAGCAGTGAGTATGGCGGGAGTGCGGATGAGCAGTTCTTC. This sequence joins TRBV10-2 and TRBJ2-1, with 7 bases identical to TRBD2. Per the germline V gene, CDR1 is WSHSY and CDR2 is SAAADI. The CDR3 loop spans 15 amino acids. V shed 1 base, J shed 8 bases, and the junction held 8 bases outside the gene matches.

V usage is TRBV7-7 and J usage is TRBJ2-1, with TRBD2 matching 9 bases. With 5 bases clipped from V and 5 bases from J, the junction kept 7 bases outside the gene matches. This CDR3 region has 15 residues. Per germline, CDR1 SSHAT and CDR2 FNYEAQ (reference sequence). This chain's CDR3 is CASSRIAGEDNEQFF. The CDR3 DNA reads TGTGCCAGCAGCCGAATAGCGGGAGAAGACAATGAGCAGTTCTTC.

V usage is TRBV7-8 and J usage is TRBJ1-5, with a tentative D call TRBD1 (5 bases). Germline V gene lookup returns CDR1 SGHVS and CDR2 FQNEAQ. The length of the CDR3 is 15 residues. Trimming cost V 2 bases and J 4 bases, with 12 bases left between them. This chain's CDR3 is CASSLSPGDNQPQHF. The CDR3 coding sequence is TGTGCCAGCAGCTTATCCCCGGGGGATAATCAGCCCCAGCATTTT.

The chain recombines TRBV28 with TRBJ2-2; D remains unclear. Germline values: CDR1 MDHEN, CDR2 SYDVKM. The CDR3 loop spans 13 amino acids. V was clipped by 6 bases and J by 5 bases, with 10 bases between them. CDR3 residues: CASRLASTGELFF. The CDR3, as DNA: TGTGCCAGCAGGTTGGCTTCAACCGGGGAGCTGTTTTTT.

The chain couples TRBV6-1 to TRBJ2-1; a possible D gene is TRBD1 (5 bases). The CDR3 totals 13 residues. Germline V lookup: CDR1 MNHNS, CDR2 SASEGT. V was trimmed by 5 bases and J by 2 bases, leaving 7 bases between them. The CDR3, as DNA: TGTGCCAGCAGTTTGACAGCCTACAATGAGCAGTTCTTC. Its protein product is CASSLTAYNEQFF.

This clone has more than one count but fewer than ten. The chain carries TRBV6-4 and TRBJ2-1; 8 positions match TRBD2. Germline assignment: CDR1 MRHNA and CDR2 SNTAGT. J was trimmed by 7 bases and V by 4 bases; bases with no gene match: 6. The CDR3 loop spans 14 amino acids. The CDR3 nucleotides are TGTGCCAGCAGTGTGGGGGGCGGGAGGAATGAGCAGTTCTTC. This translates into CASSVGGGRNEQFF.

This sequence joins TRBV5-1 and TRBJ1-4; the match to TRBD1 covers 7 bases. CDR1 is SGHRS, CDR2 YFSETQ, per germline. With V trimmed by 1 base and J by 7 bases, 4 bases remained unmatched. CDR3 size: 14 residues. CDR3 region: CASSLRQGSEKLFF. The CDR3 DNA reads TGCGCCAGCAGCTTGAGACAGGGTAGTGAAAAACTGTTTTTT.

Comments on this clone: Other DNA sequences in the same sample also yield this CDR3. CDR3 coding DNA: TGTGCCAGCAGCTTTAGGGGGACATCGAACACTGAAGCTTTCTTT. Translated: CASSFRGTSNTEAFF. This chain connects TRBV7-9 to TRBJ1-1, with a possible D match to TRBD1 (6 bases). CDR3 length: 15 amino acids. Trimming shortened V by 3 bases and J by 1 base, and 12 bases separated the two germline ends. The germline CDR1 and CDR2 sequences are SEHNR and FQNEAQ (reference sequence).

This chain links TRBV6-6 with TRBJ2-1, with D maybe TRBD2 (5 bases). The germline V gene encodes CDR1 MNHNY and CDR2 SVGAGI (reference sequence). V was shortened by 5 bases and J by 0 bases, with 11 bases between the two germline ends. The CDR3 contains 15 residues. CDR3 protein: CASSELGGSYNEQFF. Here the CDR3 DNA reads TGTGCCAGCAGTGAGCTAGGAGGCTCCTACAATGAGCAGTTCTTC.

This clone appeared a few times. This chain uses TRBV5-1 with TRBJ1-5, with 11 nucleotides matching TRBD1. This CDR3 has 15 amino acids. J was trimmed by 7 bases and V by 5 bases; bases with no gene match: 8. CDR1 is SGHRS, CDR2 YFSETQ, per germline. The CDR3 bases are TGCGCCAGCAGTTTGACCGGGACAGGGGGACAGCCCCAGCATTTT. Protein sequence: CASSLTGTGGQPQHF.

The chain uses TRBV10-3 and TRBJ2-3; D possibly corresponds to TRBD1 (5 bases). Germline V lookup: CDR1 ENHRY, CDR2 SYGVKD. The CDR3 has 14 amino acids. V lost 3 bases, J lost 1 base, and 8 bases lay in between. CDR3 residues: CAISDTGGTDTQYF. The CDR3 DNA sequence: TGTGCCATCAGTGACACAGGTGGCACAGATACGCAGTATTTT.

This clone was counted only a few times. The genes are TRBV5-1 and TRBJ2-7; TRBD1 might be the D (5 bases). V gave up 1 base and J gave up 2 bases, with 13 bases separating them. The CDR3 sequence is 15 residues long. Germline assignment: CDR1 SGHRS and CDR2 YFSETQ. The DNA of the CDR3 is TGCGCCAGCAGCTTGAACTCAGGGCCTACCTACGAGCAGTACTTC. It codes for CASSLNSGPTYEQYF.

This clone was observed at least ten times. V is TRBV16 and J is TRBJ1-5; D not certain. Per germline, CDR1 KGHSY and CDR2 FQNENV. The ends were cut back, 2 bases at V and 7 bases at J, with 15 bases in the middle. The CDR3 loop spans 15 amino acids. The CDR3 DNA sequence: TGTGCCAGCAGCCAAGGCCCAAACTCGGGGCAGCCCCAGCATTTT. This translates into CASSQGPNSGQPQHF.

This clone was detected only a few times. The chain recombines TRBV5-6 with TRBJ2-6; D is unclear. V gave up 5 bases and J gave up 0 bases, with 9 bases separating them. CDR1 is SGHDT, CDR2 YYEEEE, per germline. This CDR3 has 15 residues. The DNA for the CDR3 is TGTGCCAGCAGGGCTCGAGGCTCTGGGGCCAACGTCCTGACTTTC. Encoded protein: CASRARGSGANVLTF.

Many counts were recorded for this clone. Here the CDR3 reads CASSPRGGNSPLHF. In DNA form, the CDR3 reads TGTGCCAGCAGCCCGCGGGGAGGTAATTCACCCCTCCACTTT. J is TRBJ1-6 and V is TRBV5-4; D is unresolved. CDR1 is SGHNT, CDR2 YYREEE, per germline (reference sequence). The CDR3 runs to 14 residues. Trimming cost V 4 bases and J 6 bases, with 11 bases left between them.

The genes are TRBV27 and TRBJ1-1; D might be TRBD1 (5 bases). The CDR3 runs 13 residues. The ends were cut back, 4 bases at V and 0 bases at J, with 6 bases in the middle. Germline assignment: CDR1 MNHEY and CDR2 SMNVEV (reference sequence). Here the CDR3 reads CASSSTVNTEAFF. The CDR3 nucleotides are TGTGCCAGCAGTTCGACAGTGAACACTGAAGCTTTCTTT.

V gene TRBV7-8 combines with J gene TRBJ2-1, with 13 bases fitting TRBD2. CDR3 size: 16 residues. The V segment lost 3 bases and the J segment 2 bases; nucleotides outside the gene matches: 1. Looked up from germline, CDR1 is SGHVS and CDR2 is FQNEAQ. Written as DNA, the CDR3 is TGTGCCAGCAGCTTTGGGACTAGCGGGACCTACAATGAGCAGTTCTTC. It specifies CASSFGTSGTYNEQFF.

The chain joins TRBV5-1 to TRBJ1-1, with 8 nucleotides matching TRBD1. V dropped 4 bases and J dropped 3; count of bases not matched to a gene: 2. The length of the CDR3 is 13 residues. Germline V gene data show CDR1 as SGHRS and CDR2 as YFSETQ. CDR3 loop: CASSPTGDTEAFF. The CDR3 nucleotides are TGCGCCAGCAGCCCGACAGGGGACACTGAAGCTTTCTTT.

This sequence joins TRBV9 and TRBJ2-4, with 8 bases aligning to TRBD2. V shed 3 bases and J 8 bases; nucleotides not matched to a gene: 7. CDR1 is SGDLS and CDR2 is YYNGEE in the germline V gene. The CDR3 extends over 14 amino acids. The CDR3 DNA is TGTGCCAGCAGCGCACGGGGGGGGTGGGACATTCAGTACTTC. Protein sequence: CASSARGGWDIQYF.

V gene TRBV4-3 combines with J gene TRBJ2-2; 8 bases map to TRBD1. In germline, CDR1 is LGHNA, CDR2 YSLEER. The trim removed 6 bases at V and 1 base at J, leaving 7 bases unmatched. The CDR3 covers 16 residues. In nucleotides, the CDR3 is TGCGCCAGCAGACTCTCCGGGACAGGGAACACCGGGGAGCTGTTTTTT. Translation: CASRLSGTGNTGELFF.

This clone appeared many times. The chain employs TRBV18 and TRBJ2-1; D is possibly TRBD1 (6 bases). Trimming shortened V by 2 bases and J by 9 bases, and 8 bases separated the two germline ends. CDR1 and CDR2 (germline): KGHSH, LQKENI. CDR3 length equals 12 residues. The CDR3 reads CASSPKGVEQFF. The CDR3 nucleotides read TGTGCCAGCTCACCAAAGGGGGTTGAGCAGTTCTTC.

This clone showed up just a few times. This chain uses TRBV19 with TRBJ2-2; 7 nucleotides agree with TRBD1. After removal of 6 bases from V and 3 bases from J, the junction contained 7 bases not matched to a gene. The CDR3 runs 15 residues. Germline V gene lookup returns CDR1 LNHDA and CDR2 SQIVND (reference sequence). This chain's CDR3 is CASRRQGEDTGELFF. The CDR3 DNA follows: TGTGCCAGTAGGCGACAGGGAGAGGACACCGGGGAGCTGTTTTTT.

This clone was detected only a few times. This chain uses TRBV7-9 with TRBJ2-3, with 9 bases matching TRBD1. V shed 5 bases, J shed 1 base, and the junction held 4 bases outside the gene matches. The CDR3 runs 15 residues. CDR1 is SEHNR and CDR2 is FQNEAQ in the germline V gene (reference sequence). CDR3 coding DNA: TGTGCCAGCAGCCCAAACAGGGGGCGCACAGATACGCAGTATTTT. This codes for CASSPNRGRTDTQYF.

This chain links TRBV29-1 with TRBJ2-7, with D possibly TRBD2 on 5 matching bases. The CDR3 has 11 residues. V gave up 4 bases and J gave up 2 bases, with 6 bases separating them. CDR1 and CDR2 from the germline V gene are SQVTM and ANQGSEA. DNA for the CDR3: TGCAGCGTTGTCGGGGCCTACGAGCAGTACTTC. Encoded protein: CSVVGAYEQYF.